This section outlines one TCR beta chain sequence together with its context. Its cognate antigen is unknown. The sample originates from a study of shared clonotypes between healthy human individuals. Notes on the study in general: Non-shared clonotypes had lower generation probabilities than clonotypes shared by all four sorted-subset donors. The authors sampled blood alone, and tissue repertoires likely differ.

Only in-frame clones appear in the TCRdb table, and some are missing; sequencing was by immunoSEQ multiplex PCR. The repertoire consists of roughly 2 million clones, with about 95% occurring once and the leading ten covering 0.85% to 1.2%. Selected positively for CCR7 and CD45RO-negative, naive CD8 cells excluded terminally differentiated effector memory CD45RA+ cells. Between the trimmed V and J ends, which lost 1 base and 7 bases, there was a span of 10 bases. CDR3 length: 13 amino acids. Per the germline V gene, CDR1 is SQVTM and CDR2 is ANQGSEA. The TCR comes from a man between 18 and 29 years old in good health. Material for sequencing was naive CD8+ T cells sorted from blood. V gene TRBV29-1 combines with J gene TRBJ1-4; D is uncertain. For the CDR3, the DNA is TGCAGCGTTGAAGTCCCCCCGGGTGAAAAACTGTTTTTT. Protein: CSVEVPPGEKLFF. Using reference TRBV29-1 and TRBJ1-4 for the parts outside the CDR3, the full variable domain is SAVISQKPSRDICQRGTSLTIQCQVDSQVTMMFWYRQQPGQSLTLIATANQGSEATYESGFVIDKFPISRPNLTFSTLTVSNMSPEDSSIYLCSVEVPPGEKLFFGSGTQLSVL.